The clone carrying this T cell receptor beta chain has at least ten counts. The antigen is not known. Germline V gene lookup returns CDR1 LNHNV and CDR2 YYDKDF (reference sequence). The CDR3 is 13 residues long. The ends were cut back, 4 bases at V and 6 bases at J, with 10 bases in the middle. Time point of the sample: sample taken at primary tumor resection. The sequenced material consisted of unsorted whole RNA from tumor, nontumor lung or frozen PBMC. Samples were obtained from around 73 donors, all untreated early-stage non-small cell lung cancer patients. Each CDR3 protein is one row after TCRdb ran MiXCR on the 5' RACE reads. Of approximately 52,000 distinct CDR3 sequences listed, roughly 7% are singletons. The sample comes from a study of spatial heterogeneity in lung cancer. About the study: Alpha-chain sequences were detected in numbers that were consistently lower than beta-chain sequences. The study observed each unique TCR and UMI combination more than ten times on average in raw reads. Study-level points and caveats: Blood carried ubiquitous expanded tumor TCRs more at resection than follow-up.

The sequencing used PBMCs, collected at surgery. The chain combines TRBV15 with TRBJ1-5; no clear D. The source of this sequence is a female donor with early-stage non-small cell lung cancer. The CDR3 sequence: CATSINPRQPQHF. The CDR3 DNA sequence: TGTGCCACCAGCATAAACCCGCGTCAGCCCCAGCATTTT.